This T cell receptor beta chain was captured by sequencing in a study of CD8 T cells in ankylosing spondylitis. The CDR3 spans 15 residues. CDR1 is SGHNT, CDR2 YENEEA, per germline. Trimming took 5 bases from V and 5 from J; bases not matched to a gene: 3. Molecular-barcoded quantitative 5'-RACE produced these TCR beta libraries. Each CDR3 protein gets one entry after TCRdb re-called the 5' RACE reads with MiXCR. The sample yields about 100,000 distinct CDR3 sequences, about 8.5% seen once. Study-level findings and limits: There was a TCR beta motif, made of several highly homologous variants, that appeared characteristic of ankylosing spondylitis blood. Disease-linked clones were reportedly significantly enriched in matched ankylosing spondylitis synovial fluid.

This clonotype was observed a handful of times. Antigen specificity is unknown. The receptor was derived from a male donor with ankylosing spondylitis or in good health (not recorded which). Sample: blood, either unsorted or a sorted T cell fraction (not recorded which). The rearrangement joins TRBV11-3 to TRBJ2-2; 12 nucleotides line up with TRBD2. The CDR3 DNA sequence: TGTGCCAGCAGCCCGACTAGCGGGGGAACCGGGGAGCTGTTTTTT. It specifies CASSPTSGGTGELFF.